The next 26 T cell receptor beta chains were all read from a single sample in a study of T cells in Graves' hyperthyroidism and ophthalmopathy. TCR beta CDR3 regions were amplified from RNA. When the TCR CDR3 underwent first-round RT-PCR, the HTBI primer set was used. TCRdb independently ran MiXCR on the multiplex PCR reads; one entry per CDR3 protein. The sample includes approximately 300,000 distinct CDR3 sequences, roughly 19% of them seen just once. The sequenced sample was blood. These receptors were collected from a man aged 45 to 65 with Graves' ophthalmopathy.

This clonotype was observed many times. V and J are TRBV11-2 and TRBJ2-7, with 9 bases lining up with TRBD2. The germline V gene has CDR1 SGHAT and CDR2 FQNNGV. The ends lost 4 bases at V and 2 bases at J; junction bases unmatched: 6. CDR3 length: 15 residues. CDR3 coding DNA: TGTGCCAGCAGCTACGCGGGGGGGGGAGCCTACGAGCAGTACTTC. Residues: CASSYAGGGAYEQYF.

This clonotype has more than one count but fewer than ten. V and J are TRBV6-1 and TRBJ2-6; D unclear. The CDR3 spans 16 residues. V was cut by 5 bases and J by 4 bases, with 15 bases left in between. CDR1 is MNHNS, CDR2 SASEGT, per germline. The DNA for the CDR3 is TGTGCCAGCAGTCCCGCCCCCCCATCAGGGGCCAACGTCCTGACTTTC. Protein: CASSPAPPSGANVLTF.

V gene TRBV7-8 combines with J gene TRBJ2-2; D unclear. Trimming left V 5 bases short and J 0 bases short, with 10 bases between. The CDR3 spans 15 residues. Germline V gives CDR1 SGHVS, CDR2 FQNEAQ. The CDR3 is CASSQVVANTGELFF. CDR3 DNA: TGTGCCAGCAGCCAAGTAGTTGCGAACACCGGGGAGCTGTTTTTT.

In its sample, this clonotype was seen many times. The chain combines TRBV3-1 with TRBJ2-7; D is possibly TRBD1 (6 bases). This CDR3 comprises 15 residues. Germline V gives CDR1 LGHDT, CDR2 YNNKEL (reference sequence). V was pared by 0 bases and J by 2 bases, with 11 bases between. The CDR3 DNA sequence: TGTGCCAGCAGCCAAGAGAGGGGGACCCCCTACGAGCAGTACTTC. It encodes CASSQERGTPYEQYF.

CDR3 amino acids: CASSHRAVGTQYF. The DNA for the CDR3 is TGTGCCAGCAGTCACAGGGCCGTGGGGACCCAGTACTTC. The chain links TRBV28 to TRBJ2-5; TRBD1 might be the D (6 bases). The CDR3 spans 13 residues. V lost 5 bases and J 7 bases, leaving 14 bases between the germline ends. CDR1 and CDR2 from the germline V gene are MDHEN and SYDVKM.

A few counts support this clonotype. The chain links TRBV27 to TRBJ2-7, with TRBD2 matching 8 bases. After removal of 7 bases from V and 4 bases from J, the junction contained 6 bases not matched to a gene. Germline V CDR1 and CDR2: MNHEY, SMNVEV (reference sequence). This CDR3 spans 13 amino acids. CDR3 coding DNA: TGTGCCAGCAAAAGCGGGAGTGAGTACGAGCAGTACTTC. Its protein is CASKSGSEYEQYF.

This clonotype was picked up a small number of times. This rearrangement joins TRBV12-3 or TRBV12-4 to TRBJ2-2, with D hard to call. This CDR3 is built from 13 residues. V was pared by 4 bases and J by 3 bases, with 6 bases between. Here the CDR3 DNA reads TGTGCCAGCAGTTATACCCACACCGGGGAGCTGTTTTTT. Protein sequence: CASSYTHTGELFF.

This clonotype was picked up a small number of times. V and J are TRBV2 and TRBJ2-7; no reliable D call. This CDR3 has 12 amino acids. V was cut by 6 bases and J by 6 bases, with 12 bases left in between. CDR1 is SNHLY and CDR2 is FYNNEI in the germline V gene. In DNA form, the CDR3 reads TGTGCCAGCAGCGTGCGCGGCCGCGAGCAGTACTTC. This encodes CASSVRGREQYF.

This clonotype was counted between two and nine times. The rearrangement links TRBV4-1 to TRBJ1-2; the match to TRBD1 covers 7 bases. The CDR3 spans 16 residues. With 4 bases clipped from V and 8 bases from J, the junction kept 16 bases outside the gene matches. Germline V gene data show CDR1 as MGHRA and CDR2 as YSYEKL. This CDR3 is CASSRFRAETGYGYTF. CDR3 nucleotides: TGCGCCAGCAGCCGGTTTCGTGCGGAGACAGGGTACGGCTACACCTTC.

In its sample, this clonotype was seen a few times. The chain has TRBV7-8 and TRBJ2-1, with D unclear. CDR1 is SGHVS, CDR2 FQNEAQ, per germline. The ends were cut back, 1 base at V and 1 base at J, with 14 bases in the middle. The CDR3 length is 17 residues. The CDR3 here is CASSLGAALSSYNEQFF. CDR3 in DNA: TGTGCCAGCAGCTTAGGGGCGGCATTATCTTCCTACAATGAGCAGTTCTTC.

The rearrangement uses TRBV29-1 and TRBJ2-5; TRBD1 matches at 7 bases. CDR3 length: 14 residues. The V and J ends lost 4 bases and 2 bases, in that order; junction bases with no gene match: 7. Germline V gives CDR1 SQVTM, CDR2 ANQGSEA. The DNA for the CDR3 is TGCAGCGTTGGGACTTCGACAGGGCAAGAGACCCAGTACTTC. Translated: CSVGTSTGQETQYF.

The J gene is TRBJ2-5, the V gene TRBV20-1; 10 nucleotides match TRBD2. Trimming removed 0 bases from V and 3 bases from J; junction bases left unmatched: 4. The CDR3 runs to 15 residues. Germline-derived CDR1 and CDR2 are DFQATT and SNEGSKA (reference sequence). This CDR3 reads CSARDPAGGEETQYF. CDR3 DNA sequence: TGCAGTGCTAGAGACCCAGCGGGAGGGGAAGAGACCCAGTACTTC.

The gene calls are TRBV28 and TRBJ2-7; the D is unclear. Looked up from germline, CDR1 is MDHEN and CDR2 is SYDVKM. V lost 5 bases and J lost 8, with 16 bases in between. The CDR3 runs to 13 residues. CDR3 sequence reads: CASSLTPDLKQYF. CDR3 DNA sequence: TGTGCCAGCAGTCTCACCCCGGACCTTAAGCAGTACTTC.

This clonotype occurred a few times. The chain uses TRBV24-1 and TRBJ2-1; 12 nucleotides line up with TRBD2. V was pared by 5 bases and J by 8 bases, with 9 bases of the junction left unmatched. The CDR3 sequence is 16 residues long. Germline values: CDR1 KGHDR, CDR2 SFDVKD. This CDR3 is CATSGSTSGRIDEQFF. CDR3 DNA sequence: TGTGCCACCAGTGGTAGCACTAGCGGGAGGATCGATGAGCAGTTCTTC.

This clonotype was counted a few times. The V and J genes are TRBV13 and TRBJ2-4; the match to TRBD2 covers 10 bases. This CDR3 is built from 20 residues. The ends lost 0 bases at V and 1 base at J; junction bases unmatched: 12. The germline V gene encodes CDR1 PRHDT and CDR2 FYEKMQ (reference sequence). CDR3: CASSLGPGASGSMAKNIQYF. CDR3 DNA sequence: TGTGCCAGCAGCTTAGGGCCAGGGGCTAGCGGGAGCATGGCCAAAAACATTCAGTACTTC.

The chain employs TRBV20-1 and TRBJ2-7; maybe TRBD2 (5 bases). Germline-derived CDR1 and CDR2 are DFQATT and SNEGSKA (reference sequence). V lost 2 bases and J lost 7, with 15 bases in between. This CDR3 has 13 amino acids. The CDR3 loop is CSARSELRREQYF. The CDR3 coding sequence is TGCAGTGCTAGAAGCGAACTAAGGAGGGAGCAGTACTTC.

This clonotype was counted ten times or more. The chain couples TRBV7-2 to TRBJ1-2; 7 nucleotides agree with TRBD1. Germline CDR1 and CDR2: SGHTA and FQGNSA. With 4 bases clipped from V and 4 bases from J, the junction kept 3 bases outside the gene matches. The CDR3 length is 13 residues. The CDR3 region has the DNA TGTGCCAGCAGCTCAGCAGGGGGCTATGGCTACACCTTC. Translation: CASSSAGGYGYTF.

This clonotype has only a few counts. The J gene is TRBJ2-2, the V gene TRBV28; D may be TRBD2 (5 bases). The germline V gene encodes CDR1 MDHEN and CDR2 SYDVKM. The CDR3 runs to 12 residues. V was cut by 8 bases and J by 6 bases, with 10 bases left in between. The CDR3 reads CASLWESGELFF. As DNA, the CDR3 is TGTGCCAGCTTGTGGGAGTCCGGGGAGCTGTTTTTT.

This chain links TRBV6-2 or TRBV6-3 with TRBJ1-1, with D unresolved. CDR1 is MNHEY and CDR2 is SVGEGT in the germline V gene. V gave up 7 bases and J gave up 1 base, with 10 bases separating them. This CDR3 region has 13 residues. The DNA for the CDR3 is TGTGCCAGCATCGATTGGGAGAACACTGAAGCTTTCTTT. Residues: CASIDWENTEAFF.

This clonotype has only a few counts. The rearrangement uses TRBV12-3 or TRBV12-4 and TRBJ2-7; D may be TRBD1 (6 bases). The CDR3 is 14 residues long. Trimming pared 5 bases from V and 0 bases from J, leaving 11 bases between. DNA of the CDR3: TGTGCCAGCAGTCTAGGGGGATTCTCCTACGAGCAGTACTTC. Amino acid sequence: CASSLGGFSYEQYF.

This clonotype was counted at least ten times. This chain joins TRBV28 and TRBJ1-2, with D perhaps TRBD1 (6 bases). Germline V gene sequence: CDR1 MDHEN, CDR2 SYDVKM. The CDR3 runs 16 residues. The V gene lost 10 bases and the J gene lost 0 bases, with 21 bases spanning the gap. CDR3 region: CATGPSGTPTNYGYTF. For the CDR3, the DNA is TGTGCCACCGGACCCTCCGGGACACCTACTAACTATGGCTACACCTTC.

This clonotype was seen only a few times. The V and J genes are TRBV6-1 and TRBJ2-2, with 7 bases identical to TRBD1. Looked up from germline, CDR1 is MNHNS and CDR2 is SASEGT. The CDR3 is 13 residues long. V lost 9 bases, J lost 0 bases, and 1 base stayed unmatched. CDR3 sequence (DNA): TGTGCCAGTCAGGGGGCGAACACCGGGGAGCTGTTTTTT. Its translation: CASQGANTGELFF.

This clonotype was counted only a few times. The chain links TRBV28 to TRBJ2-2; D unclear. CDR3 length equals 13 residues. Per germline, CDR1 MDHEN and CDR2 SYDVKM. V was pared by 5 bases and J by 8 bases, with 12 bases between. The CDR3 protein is CASSISPMGELFF. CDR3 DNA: TGTGCCAGCAGTATTTCCCCCATGGGGGAGCTGTTTTTT.

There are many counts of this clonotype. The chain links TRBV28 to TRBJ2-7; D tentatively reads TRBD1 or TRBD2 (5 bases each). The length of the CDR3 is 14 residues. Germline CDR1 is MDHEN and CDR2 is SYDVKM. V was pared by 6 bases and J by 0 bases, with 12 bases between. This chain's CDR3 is CASSRDGDSYEQYF. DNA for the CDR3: TGTGCCAGCAGCCGGGACGGCGACTCCTACGAGCAGTACTTC.

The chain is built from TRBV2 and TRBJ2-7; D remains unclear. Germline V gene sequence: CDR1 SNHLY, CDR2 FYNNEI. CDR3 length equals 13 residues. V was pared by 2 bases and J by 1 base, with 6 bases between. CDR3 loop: CASSETLSYEQYF. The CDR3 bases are TGTGCCAGCAGTGAAACACTATCCTACGAGCAGTACTTC.

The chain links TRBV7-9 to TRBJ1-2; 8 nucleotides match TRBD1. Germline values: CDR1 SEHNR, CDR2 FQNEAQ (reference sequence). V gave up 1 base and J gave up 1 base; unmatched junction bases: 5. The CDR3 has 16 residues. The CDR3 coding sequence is TGTGCCAGCAGCTTAGGTCTGGGACAGGATAACTATGGCTACACCTTC. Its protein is CASSLGLGQDNYGYTF.